The rows below give T cell receptor beta chains drawn from one sample of a study of T cell responses to AZD1222 COVID-19 vaccine. Sequencing was performed with immunoSEQ multiplex PCR; in TCRdb, only in-frame clones are kept and a portion is missing. The sample yields tens of thousands of clones, about three quarters seen once. The material was peripheral blood, obtained on day 0 of AZD1222 vaccination. All receptors derive from an adult in good health. Each CDR3 is given with its conserved first and last residue. D genes are given only for firm matches. Not all rows give a size; the values are once, few, many and, for expanded clones, a class.

J gene | V gene | clone size | D gene | CDR3 DNA | CDR3 protein
TRBJ1-1 | TRBV6-6 | . | . | TGTGCCAGCAGTCGGACAGTCGGTTCGGGGTCCCCAGGTGAAGCTTTCTTT | CASSRTVGSGSPGEAFF
TRBJ1-1 | TRBV27 | once | TRBD1 | TGTGCCAGCAGTTACACAGGGGGAAGAACTGAAGCTTTCTTT | CASSYTGGRTEAFF
TRBJ1-5 | TRBV30 | . | . | TGTGCCTGGGGGGATAGCAATCAGCCCCAGCATTTT | CAWGDSNQPQHF
TRBJ2-2 | TRBV19 | . | . | TGTGCCAGTAGTGTCCGGACCGCCACCGGGGAGCTGTTTTTT | CASSVRTATGELFF
TRBJ2-2 | TRBV5-1 | . | . | TGCGCCAGCAGCCCCCAGCCGAACACCGGGGAGCTGTTTTTT | CASSPQPNTGELFF
TRBJ1-1 | TRBV11-2 | . | . | TGTGCCAGCAGCTTAAGGGACGGCACTGAAGCTTTCTTT | CASSLRDGTEAFF
TRBJ1-4 | TRBV7-6 | . | . | TGTGCCAGCAGCCTCGGGGGTACAACTAATGAAAAACTGTTTTTT | CASSLGGTTNEKLFF
TRBJ2-5 | TRBV29-1 | . | TRBD2 | TGCAGCGTGGGAGGACTAGCGGGAGGCTTAGAGACCCAGTACTTC | CSVGGLAGGLETQYF
TRBJ1-3 | TRBV16 | . | . | TGTGCCAGCAAAAATGGTCAGGGGAGAACCTCTGGAAACACCATATATTTT | CASKNGQGRTSGNTIYF
TRBJ1-2 | TRBV24-1 | . | . | TGTGCCACCAGTGATTTGGACTTTGGAGGCTACACCTTC | CATSDLDFGGYTF
TRBJ1-1 | TRBV19 | once | . | TGTGCCAGTAGTTCGCTAAGTAAGGGGAAGAACACTGAAGCTTTCTTT | CASSSLSKGKNTEAFF
TRBJ2-1 | TRBV5-1 | . | . | TGCGCCAGCAGCTTGAAGGGGCACGAGCAGTTCTTC | CASSLKGHEQFF
TRBJ2-3 | TRBV7-9 | . | . | TGTGCCAGCACCTCGGGAGATACGCAGTATTTT | CASTSGDTQYF
TRBJ1-1 | TRBV5-1 | . | . | TGCGCCAGCAGCTCCTATAGGGGGGGCTTGGGCACTGAAGCTTTCTTT | CASSSYRGGLGTEAFF
TRBJ1-1 | TRBV5-1 | few | . | TGCGCCAGCAGCTTGGAGGACAGAAACACTGAAGCTTTCTTT | CASSLEDRNTEAFF
TRBJ1-4 | TRBV4-3 | once | . | TGCGCCAGCAGCCAAGAAGACCGTACAACTAATGAAAAACTGTTTTTT | CASSQEDRTTNEKLFF
TRBJ1-6 | TRBV5-1 | . | TRBD1 | TGCGCCAGCAGCTCTCAGGGACAGGGTAGCTCACCCCTCCACTTT | CASSSQGQGSSPLHF
TRBJ1-5 | TRBV7-2 | . | . | TGTGCCAGCAGCTTAAGGTCTGGGGGTCAGCCCCAGCATTTT | CASSLRSGGQPQHF
TRBJ2-3 | TRBV19 | . | . | TGTGCCATTGGAGAGGGGGGGAGCACAGATACGCAGTATTTT | CAIGEGGSTDTQYF
TRBJ1-5 | TRBV28 | . | . | TGTGCCAGCAGTTTCCCCCGAATGGTACAGCCCCAGCATTTT | CASSFPRMVQPQHF
TRBJ1-5 | TRBV19 | . | . | TGTGCCAGTAGTATAATTGGTGGTGGTCAGCCCCAGCATTTT | CASSIIGGGQPQHF
TRBJ1-1 | TRBV5-1 | . | . | TGCGCCAGCAGCTTGGGCAGCAATGAAGCTTTCTTT | CASSLGSNEAFF
TRBJ1-6 | TRBV6-2/TRBV6-3 | . | . | TGTGCCAGCAGTCAGGTCCGGGATTCACCCCTCCACTTT | CASSQVRDSPLHF
TRBJ1-1 | TRBV28 | . | . | TGTGCCAGCACCGGGCAGCTGAACACTGAAGCTTTCTTT | CASTGQLNTEAFF
TRBJ1-2 | TRBV5-6 | . | . | TGTGCCAGCAGCCCCGACAGGACCTATGGCTACACCTTC | CASSPDRTYGYTF
TRBJ1-3 | TRBV27 | . | . | TGTGCCAGCAGTGTCGGGGATGGGCTTGCTGGAAACACCATATATTTT | CASSVGDGLAGNTIYF
TRBJ2-7 | TRBV19 | . | . | TGTGCCAGTAGTATAGCCGGGACCGGACTGATCGAGCAGTACTTC | CASSIAGTGLIEQYF
TRBJ1-5 | TRBV6-6 | . | . | TGTGCCAGCAGGCCCGACGGTGGGGGCTACAATCAGCCCCAGCATTTT | CASRPDGGGYNQPQHF
TRBJ2-1 | TRBV5-1 | . | TRBD1 | TGCGCCAGCAGTAAAGGGACAGGGGGGAATGAGCAGTTCTTC | CASSKGTGGNEQFF
TRBJ1-1 | TRBV19 | few | TRBD1 | TGTGCCAGTAGTACCCAGGGGGCGGGGACTGAAGCTTTCTTT | CASSTQGAGTEAFF
TRBJ1-4 | TRBV28 | . | . | TGTGCCAGCAGAACTCCCCGGACATGGGCTAATGAAAAACTGTTTTTT | CASRTPRTWANEKLFF
TRBJ2-3 | TRBV19 | . | TRBD2 | TGTGCCAGTAGTATAGGGCTAGCGGGAACCACAGATACGCAGTATTTT | CASSIGLAGTTDTQYF
TRBJ2-3 | TRBV28 | . | TRBD1 | TGTGCCAGCAGTCTGGGTCGGGACAGTAGCACAGATACGCAGTATTTT | CASSLGRDSSTDTQYF
TRBJ1-1 | TRBV29-1 | . | . | TGCAGCGTTGAATCGGAGAAAAGGAACACTGAAGCTTTCTTT | CSVESEKRNTEAFF
TRBJ2-7 | TRBV7-8 | . | . | TGTGCCAGCAGCATCACAGTCGAGCAGTACTTC | CASSITVEQYF
TRBJ1-1 | TRBV28 | . | . | TGTGCCAGCATCCCCGGACAGAACACTGAAGCTTTCTTT | CASIPGQNTEAFF
TRBJ1-1 | TRBV7-2 | once | TRBD1 | TGTGCCAGCAGCTTAGACAGGGGGTCTGAAGCTTTCTTT | CASSLDRGSEAFF
TRBJ1-1 | TRBV4-2 | . | . | TGTGCCAGCAGCCAAAAACAGGGAAGCACTGAAGCTTTCTTT | CASSQKQGSTEAFF
TRBJ2-1 | TRBV18 | . | TRBD2 | TGTGCCAGCTCACCGCTACAGCGGGGGAGCTCCTACAATGAGCAGTTCTTC | CASSPLQRGSSYNEQFF
TRBJ2-1 | TRBV4-2 | . | TRBD2 | TGTGCCAGCAGCCAAGTTTTGGCTAGCGGGGGTAATGAGCAGTTCTTC | CASSQVLASGGNEQFF
TRBJ2-2 | TRBV4-1 | . | . | TGCGCCAGCAGCCATCTGGCTGGAAACACCGGGGAGCTGTTTTTT | CASSHLAGNTGELFF
TRBJ2-1 | TRBV15 | . | . | TGTGCCACCAGCAGAGATAACATAGAGACCTACAATGAGCAGTTCTTC | CATSRDNIETYNEQFF
TRBJ1-2 | TRBV5-4 | . | . | TGTGCCAGCAGCTTGGAGGGGGGGATCAGTGGCTACACCTTC | CASSLEGGISGYTF
TRBJ1-5 | TRBV6-5 | . | TRBD1 | TGTGCCAGCAGCGCCTCCGGGACAGGGGTTCAGCCCCAGCATTTT | CASSASGTGVQPQHF
TRBJ1-2 | TRBV28 | . | . | TGTGCCAGCAGTTCTGGCGGTAATTGGGATGGCTACACCTTC | CASSSGGNWDGYTF
TRBJ2-7 | TRBV11-2 | . | TRBD2 | TGTGCCAGCAGCTTGTCTTTAGCGGGAGCCAGCTCCTACGAGCAGTACTTC | CASSLSLAGASSYEQYF
TRBJ2-7 | TRBV6-5 | . | TRBD2 | TGTGCCAGCAGCCCAAGCGGGGCCAGCTCCTACGAGCAGTACTTC | CASSPSGASSYEQYF
TRBJ2-2 | TRBV7-6 | . | TRBD1 | TGTGCCAGCAGCTCACCGGGACAGGGTAGAACCGGGGAGCTGTTTTTT | CASSSPGQGRTGELFF